This T cell receptor beta chain was sequenced in a study of T-cell memory formation after mild COVID-19. The wider study: There were largely donor-specific TCR clusters.

V was trimmed by 2 bases and J by 1 base, leaving 11 bases between them. This CDR3 is 15 amino acids long. In germline, CDR1 is KGHSH, CDR2 LQKENI. A single record per CDR3 protein comes from TCRdb applying MiXCR to the 5' RACE reads. The profile shows fewer than 300,000 distinct CDR3 sequences, approximately 15% of them singletons. This sequence originates from a man aged 18 to 30 who had mild COVID-19 (a few samples of this study predate the infection). Cell type and time point are not known. V usage is TRBV18 and J usage is TRBJ2-5; either TRBD1 or TRBD2 may supply D (5 bases each). Input material: PBMCs or a T cell subset sorted from them (not recorded which). This CDR3 reads CASSPSGTGQETQYF. Here the CDR3 DNA reads TGTGCCAGCTCACCATCCGGGACGGGCCAAGAGACCCAGTACTTC.